This T cell receptor beta chain derives from a study of blood T cell repertoires in COVID-19. The assay was immunoSEQ multiplex PCR, and TCRdb's table has in-frame clones only and misses some. The sample records over 50,000 clones, just under 80% being singletons. Germline CDR1 is SGHTA and CDR2 is FQGNSA. V was pared by 5 bases and J by 4 bases, with 5 bases of the junction left unmatched. This CDR3 contains 14 residues. Material: peripheral blood. This rearrangement joins TRBV7-2 to TRBJ2-7, with TRBD2 matching over 10 bases. The sequence was obtained from a human donor with active or convalescent COVID-19. The donor label of this sample is uncertain. The CDR3 loop reads CASSTLAGSYEQYF. For the CDR3, the DNA is TGTGCCAGCAGCACACTAGCGGGATCTTACGAGCAGTACTTC. Full variable domain (rest looked up from reference TRBV7-2 and TRBJ2-7): GAGVSQSPSNKVTEKGKDVELRCDPISGHTALYWYRQSLGQGLEFLIYFQGNSAPDKSGLPSDRFSAERTGGSVSTLTIQRTQQEDSAVYLCASSTLAGSYEQYFGPGTRLTVT.